The rows below give T cell receptor beta chains drawn from one sample of a study of cytomegalovirus exposure and HLA in healthy donors. Data came from immunoSEQ multiplex PCR; TCRdb stores just in-frame clones and leaves some out. Here the sample spans roughly 200,000 clones, over 75% being singletons. What was sequenced was PBMCs. These receptors originate from a man in his sixties in good health and CMV-seronegative. Each CDR3 is given with its conserved first and last residue. D genes are given only for firm matches. Size is stated for part of the rows, as once, few or many counts, or as a class when the clone is expanded.

abundance	d_gene	j_gene	v_gene	CDR3aa	CDR3nt
NA	NA	TRBJ2-7	TRBV27	CASSFVRGRGEQYF	TGTGCCAGCAGTTTTGTCAGGGGAAGAGGCGAGCAGTACTTC
once	TRBD1	TRBJ2-2	TRBV15	CATSRERGHGPGELFF	TGTGCCACCAGCAGAGAAAGGGGGCATGGTCCCGGGGAGCTGTTTTTT
NA	TRBD1	TRBJ1-2	TRBV7-2	CASSNRQGAGYTF	TGTGCCAGCAGCAACCGACAGGGTGCTGGCTACACCTTC
NA	NA	TRBJ2-7	TRBV7-2	CASSRSGDNTYKQYF	TGTGCCAGCAGCCGATCAGGGGATAATACCTACAAGCAGTACTTC
NA	TRBD2	TRBJ2-1	TRBV7-3	CASSPVLAGAPNEQFF	TGTGCCAGCAGCCCGGTACTAGCGGGAGCCCCCAATGAGCAGTTCTTC
once	NA	TRBJ1-4	TRBV7-2	CASSLKYGEKLFF	TGTGCCAGCAGCTTGAAGTATGGCGAAAAACTGTTTTTT
few	TRBD1	TRBJ1-5	TRBV4-1	CASSQDRLGQGNQPQHF	TGCGCCAGCAGCCAAGATAGGTTGGGACAGGGCAATCAGCCCCAGCATTTT
once	TRBD1	TRBJ2-4	TRBV6-5	CASSLGQGGFGIQYF	TGTGCCAGCAGTCTCGGACAGGGCGGGTTCGGCATTCAGTACTTC
NA	TRBD2	TRBJ2-5	TRBV2	CASSEMGGWETQYF	TGTGCCAGCAGTGAAATGGGGGGGTGGGAGACCCAGTACTTC
NA	NA	TRBJ1-5	TRBV19	CASSARQGNQPQHF	TGTGCCAGTAGTGCCAGACAGGGCAATCAGCCCCAGCATTTT
NA	NA	TRBJ1-6	TRBV4-3	CASSQETGIRGSPLHF	TGCGCCAGCAGCCAGGAAACAGGGATACGAGGCTCACCCCTCCACTTT
NA	TRBD2	TRBJ2-5	TRBV7-2	CASTATSAQETQYF	TGTGCCAGCACCGCTACTAGCGCTCAAGAGACCCAGTACTTC
NA	TRBD1	TRBJ1-5	TRBV29-1	CSVGTGGDQPQHF	TGCAGCGTTGGGACAGGGGGGGACCAGCCCCAGCATTTT
few	TRBD2	TRBJ2-4	TRBV6-5	CASRRGGVENIQYF	TGTGCCAGCCGCCGGGGGGGCGTCGAAAACATTCAGTACTTC